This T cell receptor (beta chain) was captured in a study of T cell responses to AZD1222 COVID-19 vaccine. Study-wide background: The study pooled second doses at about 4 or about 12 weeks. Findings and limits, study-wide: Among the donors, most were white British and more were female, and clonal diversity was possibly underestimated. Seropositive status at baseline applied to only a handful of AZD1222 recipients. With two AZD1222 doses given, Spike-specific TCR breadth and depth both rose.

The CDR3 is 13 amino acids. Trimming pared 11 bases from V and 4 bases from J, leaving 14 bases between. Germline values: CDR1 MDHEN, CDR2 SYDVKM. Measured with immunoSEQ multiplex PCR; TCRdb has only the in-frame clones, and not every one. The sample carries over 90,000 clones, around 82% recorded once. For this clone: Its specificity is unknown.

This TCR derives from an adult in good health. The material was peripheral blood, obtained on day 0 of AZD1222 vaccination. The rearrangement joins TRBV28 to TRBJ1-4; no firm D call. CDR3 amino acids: CAAEGFNNEKLFF. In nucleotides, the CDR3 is TGTGCCGCGGAGGGCTTTAATAATGAAAAACTGTTTTTT.